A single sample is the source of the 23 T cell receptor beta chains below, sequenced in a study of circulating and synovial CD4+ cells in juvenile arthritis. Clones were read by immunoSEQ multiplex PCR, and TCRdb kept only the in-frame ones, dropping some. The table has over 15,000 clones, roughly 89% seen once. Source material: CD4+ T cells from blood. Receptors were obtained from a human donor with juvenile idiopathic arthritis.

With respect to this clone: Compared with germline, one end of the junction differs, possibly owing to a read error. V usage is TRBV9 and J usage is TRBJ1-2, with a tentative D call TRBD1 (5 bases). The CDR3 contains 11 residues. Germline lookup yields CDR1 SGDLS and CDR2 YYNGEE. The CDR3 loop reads CASSVGDSQSF. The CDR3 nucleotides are TGTGCCAGCAGCGTAGGTGACAGTCAATCCTTC.

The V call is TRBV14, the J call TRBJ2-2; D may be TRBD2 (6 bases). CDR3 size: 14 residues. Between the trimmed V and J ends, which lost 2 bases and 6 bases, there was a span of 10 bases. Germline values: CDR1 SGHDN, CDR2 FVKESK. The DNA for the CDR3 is TGTGCCAGCAGCCAAATTTGGAGGGCCGGGGAGCTGTTTTTT. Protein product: CASSQIWRAGELFF.

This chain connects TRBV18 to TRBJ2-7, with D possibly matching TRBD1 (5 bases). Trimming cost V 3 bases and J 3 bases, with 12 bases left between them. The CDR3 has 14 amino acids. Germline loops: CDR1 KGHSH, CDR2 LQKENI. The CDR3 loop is CASSPPGSRYEQYF. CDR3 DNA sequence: TGTGCCAGCTCACCCCCAGGGTCCCGCTACGAGCAGTACTTC. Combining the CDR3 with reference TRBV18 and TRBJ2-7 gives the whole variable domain NAGVMQNPRHLVRRRGQEARLRCSPMKGHSHVYWYRQLPEEGLKFMVYLQKENIIDESGMPKERFSAEFPKEGPSILRIQQVVRGDSAAYFCASSPPGSRYEQYFGPGTRLTVT.

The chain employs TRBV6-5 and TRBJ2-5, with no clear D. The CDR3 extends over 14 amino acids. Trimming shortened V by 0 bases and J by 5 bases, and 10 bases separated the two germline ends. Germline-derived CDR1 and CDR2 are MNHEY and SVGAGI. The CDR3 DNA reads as TGTGCCAGCAGTTACTCGAGCTTCCTGGAGACCCAGTACTTC. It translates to CASSYSSFLETQYF.

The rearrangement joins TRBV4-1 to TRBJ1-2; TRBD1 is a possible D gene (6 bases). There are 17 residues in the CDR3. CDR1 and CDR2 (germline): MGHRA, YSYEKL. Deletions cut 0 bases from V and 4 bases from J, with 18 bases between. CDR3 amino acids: CASSQESRTALGYGYTF. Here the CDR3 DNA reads TGCGCCAGCAGCCAAGAATCGAGGACAGCCTTGGGCTATGGCTACACCTTC.

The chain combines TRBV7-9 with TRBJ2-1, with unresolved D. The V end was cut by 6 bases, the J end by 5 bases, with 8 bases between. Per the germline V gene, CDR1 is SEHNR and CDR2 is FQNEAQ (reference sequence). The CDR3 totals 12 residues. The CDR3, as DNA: TGTGCCAGCAGGCCAGAACACAATGAGCAGTTCTTC. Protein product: CASRPEHNEQFF. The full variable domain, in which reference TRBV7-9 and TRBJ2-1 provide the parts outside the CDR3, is DTGVSQNPRHKITKRGQNVTFRCDPISEHNRLYWYRQTLGQGPEFLTYFQNEAQLEKSRLLSDRFSAERPKGSFSTLEIQRTEQGDSAMYLCASRPEHNEQFFGPGTRLTVL.

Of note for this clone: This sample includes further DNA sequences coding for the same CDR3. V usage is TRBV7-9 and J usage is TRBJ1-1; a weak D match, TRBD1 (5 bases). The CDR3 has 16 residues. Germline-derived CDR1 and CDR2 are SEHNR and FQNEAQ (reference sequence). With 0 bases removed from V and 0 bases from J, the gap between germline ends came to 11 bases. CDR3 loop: CASSLAPTGMNTEAFF. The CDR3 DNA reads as TGTGCCAGCAGCTTAGCGCCCACAGGAATGAACACTGAAGCTTTCTTT.

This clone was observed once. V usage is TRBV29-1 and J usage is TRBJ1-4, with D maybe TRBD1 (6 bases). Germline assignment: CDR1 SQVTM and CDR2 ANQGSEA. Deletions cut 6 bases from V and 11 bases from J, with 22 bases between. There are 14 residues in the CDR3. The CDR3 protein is CSVGGLGAFSKLFF. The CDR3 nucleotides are TGCAGCGTCGGGGGGCTGGGGGCCTTCTCCAAACTGTTTTTT. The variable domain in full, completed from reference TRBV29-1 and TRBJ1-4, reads SAVISQKPSRDICQRGTSLTIQCQVDSQVTMMFWYRQQPGQSLTLIATANQGSEATYESGFVIDKFPISRPNLTFSTLTVSNMSPEDSSIYLCSVGGLGAFSKLFFGSGTQLSVL.

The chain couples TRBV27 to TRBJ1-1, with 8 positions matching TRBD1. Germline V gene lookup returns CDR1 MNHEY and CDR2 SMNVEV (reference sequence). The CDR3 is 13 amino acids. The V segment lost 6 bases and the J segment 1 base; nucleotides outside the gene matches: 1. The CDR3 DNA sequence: TGTGCCAGCAGAGGACAGGGGAACACTGAAGCTTTCTTT. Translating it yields CASRGQGNTEAFF.

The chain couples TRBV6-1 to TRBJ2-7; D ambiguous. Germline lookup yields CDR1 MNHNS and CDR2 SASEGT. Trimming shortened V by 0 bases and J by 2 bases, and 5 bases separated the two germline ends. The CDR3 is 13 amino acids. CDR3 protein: CASSEASPYEQYF. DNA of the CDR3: TGTGCCAGCAGTGAAGCCTCCCCCTACGAGCAGTACTTC.

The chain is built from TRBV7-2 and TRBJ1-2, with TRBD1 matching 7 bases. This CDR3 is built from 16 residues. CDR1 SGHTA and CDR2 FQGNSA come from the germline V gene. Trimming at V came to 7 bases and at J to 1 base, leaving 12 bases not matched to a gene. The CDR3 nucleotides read TGTGCCAGCATCGTTGGTTCGGGACAGAATAACTATGGCTACACCTTC. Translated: CASIVGSGQNNYGYTF. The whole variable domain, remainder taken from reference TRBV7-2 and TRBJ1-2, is GAGVSQSPSNKVTEKGKDVELRCDPISGHTALYWYRQSLGQGLEFLIYFQGNSAPDKSGLPSDRFSAERTGGSVSTLTIQRTQQEDSAVYLCASIVGSGQNNYGYTFGSGTRLTVV.

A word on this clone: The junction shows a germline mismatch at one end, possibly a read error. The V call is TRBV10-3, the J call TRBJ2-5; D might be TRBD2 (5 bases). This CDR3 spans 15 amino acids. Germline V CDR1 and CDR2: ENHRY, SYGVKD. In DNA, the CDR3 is TGTGCCAGCAGTTACTCGGGAAGGATTGAAGAGACCCAGTACTTC. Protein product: CASSYSGRIEETQYF.

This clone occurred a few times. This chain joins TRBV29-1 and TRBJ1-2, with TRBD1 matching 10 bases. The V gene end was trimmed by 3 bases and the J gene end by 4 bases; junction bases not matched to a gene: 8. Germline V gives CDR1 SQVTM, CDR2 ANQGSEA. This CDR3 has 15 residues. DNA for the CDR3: TGCAGCGTTGACACCGACAGGGGGCAGGGCTATGGCTACACCTTC. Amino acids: CSVDTDRGQGYGYTF.

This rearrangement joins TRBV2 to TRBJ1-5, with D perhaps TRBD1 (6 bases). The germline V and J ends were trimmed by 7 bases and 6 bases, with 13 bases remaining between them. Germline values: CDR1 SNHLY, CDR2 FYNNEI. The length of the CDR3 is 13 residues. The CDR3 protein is CASNLAGAQPQHF. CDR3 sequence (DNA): TGTGCCAGCAACCTAGCAGGGGCTCAGCCCCAGCATTTT.

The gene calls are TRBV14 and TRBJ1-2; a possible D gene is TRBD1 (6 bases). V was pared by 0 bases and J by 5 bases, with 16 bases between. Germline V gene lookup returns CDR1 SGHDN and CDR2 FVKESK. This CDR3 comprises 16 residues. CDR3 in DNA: TGTGCCAGCAGCCAAGATTGGGGGCGGGGGATTTATGGCTACACCTTC. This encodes CASSQDWGRGIYGYTF.

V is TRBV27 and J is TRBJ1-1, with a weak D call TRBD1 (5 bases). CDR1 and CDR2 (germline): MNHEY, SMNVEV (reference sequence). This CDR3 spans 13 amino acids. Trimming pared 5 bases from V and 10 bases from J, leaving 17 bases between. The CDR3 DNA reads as TGTGCCAGCAGTCCCCGGGGGGGGAAAAGAGCTTTCTTT. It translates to CASSPRGGKRAFF.

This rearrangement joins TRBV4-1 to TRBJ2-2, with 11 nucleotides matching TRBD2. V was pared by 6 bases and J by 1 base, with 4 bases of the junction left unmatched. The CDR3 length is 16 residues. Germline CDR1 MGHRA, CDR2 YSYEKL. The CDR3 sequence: CASRLAGVRNTGELFF. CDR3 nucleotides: TGCGCCAGCAGACTAGCGGGGGTCCGGAACACCGGGGAGCTGTTTTTT.

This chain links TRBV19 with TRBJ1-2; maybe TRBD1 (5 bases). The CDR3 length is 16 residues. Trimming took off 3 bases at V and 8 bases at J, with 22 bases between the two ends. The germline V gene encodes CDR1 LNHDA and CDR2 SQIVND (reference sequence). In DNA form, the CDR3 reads TGTGCCAGTAGTATCGACCTCCTCCAGGGAAAACGGGGCTACACCTTC. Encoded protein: CASSIDLLQGKRGYTF.

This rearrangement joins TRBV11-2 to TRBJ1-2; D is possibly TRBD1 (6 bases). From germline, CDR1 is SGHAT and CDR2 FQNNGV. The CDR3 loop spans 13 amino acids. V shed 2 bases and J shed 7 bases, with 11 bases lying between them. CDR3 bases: TGTGCCAGCAGCTTACTTACAGGGTTTGGCTACACCTTC. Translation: CASSLLTGFGYTF.

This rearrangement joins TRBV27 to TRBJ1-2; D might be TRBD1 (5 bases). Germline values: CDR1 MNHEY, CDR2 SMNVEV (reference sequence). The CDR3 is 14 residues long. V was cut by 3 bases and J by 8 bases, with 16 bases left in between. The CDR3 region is CASSFIGGEGGYTF. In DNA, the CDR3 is TGTGCCAGCAGTTTTATTGGGGGGGAGGGGGGCTACACCTTC.

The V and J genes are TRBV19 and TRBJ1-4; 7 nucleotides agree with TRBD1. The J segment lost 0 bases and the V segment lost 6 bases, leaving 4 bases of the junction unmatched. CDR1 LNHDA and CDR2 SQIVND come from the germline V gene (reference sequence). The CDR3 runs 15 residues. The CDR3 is CASRTGYATNEKLFF. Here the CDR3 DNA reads TGTGCCAGTAGGACAGGGTATGCAACTAATGAAAAACTGTTTTTT.

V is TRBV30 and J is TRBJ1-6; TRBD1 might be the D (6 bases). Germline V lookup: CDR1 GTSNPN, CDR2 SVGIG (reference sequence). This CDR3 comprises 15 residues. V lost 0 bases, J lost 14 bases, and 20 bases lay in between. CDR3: CAWSVLRGRRRALHF. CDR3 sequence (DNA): TGTGCCTGGAGTGTTCTCAGGGGCCGGCGGCGTGCCCTCCACTTT.

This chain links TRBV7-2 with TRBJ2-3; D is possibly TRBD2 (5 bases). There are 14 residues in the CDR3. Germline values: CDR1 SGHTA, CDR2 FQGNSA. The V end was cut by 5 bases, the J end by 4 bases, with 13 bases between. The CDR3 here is CASSPPGSADTQYF. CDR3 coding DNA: TGTGCCAGCAGCCCCCCTGGTAGCGCAGATACGCAGTATTTT.